These 26 T cell receptor beta chains were all obtained from the same sample, sequenced in a study of Ad26.COV2.S vaccination and SARS-CoV-2 variants. Clones were read by immunoSEQ multiplex PCR, and TCRdb kept only the in-frame ones, dropping some. The sample records about 350,000 clones, roughly 94% being singletons. The sample here was peripheral blood, taken after recovery from COVID-19. Every receptor here comes from a human donor who had recovered from COVID-19.

As concerns this clone: An end of the junction does not agree with germline; a read error may underlie this. This sequence joins TRBV24-1 and TRBJ1-2, with D possibly being TRBD1 (6 bases). The CDR3 is 13 amino acids. The germline V gene encodes CDR1 KGHDR and CDR2 SFDVKD. The CDR3 sequence is CATSEPGQRREIF. The CDR3 DNA reads TGTGCCACCAGTGAGCCAGGACAGCGGAGAGAAATCTTC.

The J gene is TRBJ2-1, the V gene TRBV4-1; 8 positions agree with TRBD2. The CDR3 has 17 amino acids. Trimming took 4 bases from V and 0 from J; bases not matched to a gene: 8. The germline V gene encodes CDR1 MGHRA and CDR2 YSYEKL. CDR3 nucleotides: TGCGCCAGCAGCCCCGGGAGCGGGGGAGTCTCCTACAATGAGCAGTTCTTC. Translation: CASSPGSGGVSYNEQFF.

This chain connects TRBV14 to TRBJ1-6; possible D gene TRBD1, 5 bases. In germline, CDR1 is SGHDN, CDR2 FVKESK. This CDR3 has 14 residues. Trimming left V 4 bases short and J 6 bases short, with 10 bases between. CDR3 sequence reads: CASSPGLSNSPLHF. Written as DNA, the CDR3 is TGTGCCAGCAGCCCGGGACTTTCTAATTCACCCCTCCACTTT.

This chain connects TRBV27 to TRBJ2-2, with TRBD1 matching over 8 bases. This CDR3 contains 16 residues. CDR1 is MNHEY, CDR2 SMNVEV, per germline (reference sequence). V trimming: 7 bases; J trimming: 6 bases; junction bases outside the gene matches: 13. CDR3 coding DNA: TGTGCCAGCACCCCCAAGGACAGGGTCCCTGCCGGGGAGCTGTTTTTT. It yields the protein CASTPKDRVPAGELFF.

This chain connects TRBV4-1 to TRBJ2-2; D unclear. V was trimmed by 0 bases and J by 7 bases, leaving 12 bases between them. The CDR3 is made up of 15 amino acids. Looked up from germline, CDR1 is MGHRA and CDR2 is YSYEKL. CDR3 in DNA: TGCGCCAGCAGCCAAGAGGGCACGTTGGGCGGGGAGCTGTTTTTT. Amino acid sequence: CASSQEGTLGGELFF.

The genes are TRBV6-5 and TRBJ2-2, with 9 bases matching TRBD2. Losses at the gene ends were 6 bases for V and 3 bases for J; bases not matched to a gene: 5. Per the germline V gene, CDR1 is MNHEY and CDR2 is SVGAGI. The CDR3 length is 15 residues. CDR3 sequence (DNA): TGTGCCAGCAGATATAGCGGGGGTTACACCGGGGAGCTGTTTTTT. The encoded protein is CASRYSGGYTGELFF.

Turning to this clone: Within the sample, other DNA sequences also encode this same CDR3. The rearrangement joins TRBV12-5 to TRBJ1-1, with D unclear. The CDR3 is made up of 12 amino acids. V lost 1 base and J lost 1, with 1 base in between. Germline V lookup: CDR1 LGHNT, CDR2 FRNRAP. CDR3 sequence: CASGLGNTEAFF. In DNA form, the CDR3 reads TGTGCTAGTGGTTTGGGGAACACTGAAGCTTTCTTT. Full variable domain (remainder filled in from reference TRBV12-5 and TRBJ1-1): DARVTQTPRHKVTEMGQEVTMRCQPILGHNTVFWYRQTMMQGLELLAYFRNRAPLDDSGMPKDRFSAEMPDATLATLKIQPSEPRDSAVYFCASGLGNTEAFFGQGTRLTVV.

The chain joins TRBV6-6 to TRBJ1-6; D remains unclear. Trimming took 0 bases from V and 10 from J, leaving 7 bases between them. CDR1 MNHNY and CDR2 SVGAGI come from the germline V gene (reference sequence). The CDR3 is 13 residues long. The CDR3 is CASSYSRESPLHF. As DNA, the CDR3 is TGTGCCAGCAGTTACTCGCGGGAATCACCCCTCCACTTT.

The count of this clone is one. The V and J genes are TRBV4-1 and TRBJ2-2; 9 bases agree with TRBD1. V lost 7 bases and J lost 8; bases outside the gene matches: 11. The CDR3 has 15 amino acids. Germline V gene sequence: CDR1 MGHRA, CDR2 YSYEKL. CDR3 in DNA: TGCGCCAGCAAGGGGGCGGGACAGGGAACAGGGGAGCTGTTTTTT. It is translated as CASKGAGQGTGELFF.

The gene calls are TRBV6-2 or TRBV6-3 and TRBJ2-2; D unresolved. V dropped 2 bases and J dropped 1 base, with 8 bases sitting between them. The CDR3 is 15 amino acids. In germline, CDR1 is MNHEY, CDR2 SVGEGT. The CDR3 region has the DNA TGTGCCAGCAGTTACAGAAGCATGAACACCGGGGAGCTGTTTTTT. Residues: CASSYRSMNTGELFF.

The V gene is TRBV5-1, the J gene TRBJ2-1, with D perhaps matching TRBD1 or TRBD2 (5 bases each). The CDR3 is 16 amino acids. Deletions cut 4 bases from V and 1 base from J, with 15 bases between. Germline CDR1 reads SGHRS; CDR2 reads YFSETQ. Here the CDR3 reads CASSPAGTASYNEQFF. Written as DNA, the CDR3 is TGCGCCAGCAGCCCAGCCGGGACCGCATCCTACAATGAGCAGTTCTTC.

The rearrangement uses TRBV18 and TRBJ1-1; D gene unclear. Germline loops: CDR1 KGHSH, CDR2 LQKENI. The V end lost 2 bases, the J end lost 7 bases, and 8 bases lay between the germline ends. The CDR3 runs to 12 residues. The CDR3 here is CASSPGHSEAFF. Here the CDR3 DNA reads TGTGCCAGCTCACCAGGCCATAGTGAAGCTTTCTTT.

The V call is TRBV5-5, the J call TRBJ1-4, with D perhaps matching TRBD1 (5 bases). V was pared by 0 bases and J by 4 bases, with 13 bases between. The CDR3 has 16 residues. Looked up from germline, CDR1 is SGHKS and CDR2 is YYEKEE (reference sequence). The CDR3 bases are TGTGCCAGCAGCTTGGACCTGCGGGGGTTTAATGAAAAACTGTTTTTT. This encodes CASSLDLRGFNEKLFF.

V is TRBV7-2 and J is TRBJ1-2; D gene unclear. Looked up from germline, CDR1 is SGHTA and CDR2 is FQGNSA. The CDR3 extends over 15 amino acids. V lost 4 bases, J lost 3 bases, and 15 bases lay in between. The CDR3 region is CASSSSAPGDYGYTF. CDR3 coding DNA: TGTGCCAGCAGCTCCAGCGCCCCCGGGGACTATGGCTACACCTTC.

The rearrangement uses TRBV7-6 and TRBJ2-7, with 8 nucleotides matching TRBD1. This CDR3 region has 13 residues. Trimming at V came to 5 bases and at J to 7 bases, leaving 7 bases not matched to a gene. Germline V gene sequence: CDR1 SGHVS, CDR2 FNYEAQ. The DNA of the CDR3 is TGTGCCAGCAGCCCGACAGGGGAATGGGAGCAGTACTTC. The encoded protein is CASSPTGEWEQYF.

J is TRBJ1-2 and V is TRBV20-1; D uncertain. CDR1 and CDR2 from the germline V gene are DFQATT and SNEGSKA (reference sequence). The CDR3 is 11 residues long. V shed 1 base and J shed 5 bases, with 5 bases lying between them. CDR3 sequence: CSARVQYGYTF. The CDR3 DNA sequence: TGCAGTGCTAGAGTTCAGTATGGCTACACCTTC.

The chain carries TRBV5-1 and TRBJ2-6; D tentatively fits TRBD1 or TRBD2 (5 bases each). V shed 4 bases and J shed 4 bases, with 9 bases lying between them. This CDR3 has 14 amino acids. CDR1 SGHRS and CDR2 YFSETQ come from the germline V gene. CDR3 amino acids: CASSGGAGANVLTF. Here the CDR3 DNA reads TGCGCCAGCAGCGGGGGTGCGGGGGCCAACGTCCTGACTTTC.

J is TRBJ2-1 and V is TRBV7-2; TRBD2 might be the D (5 bases). Per germline, CDR1 SGHTA and CDR2 FQGNSA. The V and J ends lost 2 bases and 4 bases respectively, with 15 bases between them. This CDR3 has 16 residues. CDR3 bases: TGTGCCAGCAGCTTACACGGCGGGCCGCCTTACAATGAGCAGTTCTTC. This codes for CASSLHGGPPYNEQFF.

V is TRBV20-1 and J is TRBJ2-1; D might be TRBD1 or TRBD2, each matching 5 bases. Trimming pared 2 bases from V and 12 bases from J, leaving 8 bases between. The germline gives CDR1 DFQATT, CDR2 SNEGSKA (reference sequence). The CDR3 spans 10 residues. The CDR3, as DNA: TGCAGTGCTAGAAGAGGGGCGCAGTTCTTC. Its translation is CSARRGAQFF.

The chain joins TRBV5-1 to TRBJ2-6; D call uncertain. The CDR3 consists of 21 residues. Germline-derived CDR1 and CDR2 are SGHRS and YFSETQ. Trimming shortened V by 0 bases and J by 0 bases, and 22 bases separated the two germline ends. The CDR3 DNA reads TGCGCCAGCAGCTTGGTAGGGAACCCCTCTCTCTCTCTCTCTGGGGCCAACGTCCTGACTTTC. It encodes CASSLVGNPSLSLSGANVLTF.

The rearrangement uses TRBV4-1 and TRBJ2-2; D not resolved. This CDR3 has 14 residues. Looked up from germline, CDR1 is MGHRA and CDR2 is YSYEKL. Trimming removed 0 bases at V and 6 bases at J, with 8 bases between. The CDR3: CASSQDDAAGELFF. As DNA, the CDR3 is TGCGCCAGCAGCCAAGATGACGCGGCCGGGGAGCTGTTTTTT.

The V and J genes are TRBV18 and TRBJ2-7, with TRBD1 matching 9 bases. The CDR3 has 13 amino acids. Trimming cost V 3 bases and J 5 bases; bases outside gene matches: 2. Germline V gene sequence: CDR1 KGHSH, CDR2 LQKENI. The CDR3 region has the DNA TGTGCCAGCTCACCCGGGACAGGGAACGAGCAGTACTTC. Protein sequence: CASSPGTGNEQYF.

This chain uses TRBV2 with TRBJ2-5, with 13 bases fitting TRBD2. The V gene's germline CDR1 is SNHLY and CDR2 FYNNEI. The CDR3 has 17 residues. The ends lost 3 bases at V and 1 base at J; junction bases unmatched: 5. In DNA form, the CDR3 reads TGTGCCAGCAGTGAGCGACTAGCGGGGGGTGTCCAAGAGACCCAGTACTTC. It specifies CASSERLAGGVQETQYF. The full variable domain, completed using reference TRBV2 and TRBJ2-5, is EPEVTQTPSHQVTQMGQEVILRCVPISNHLYFYWYRQILGQKVEFLVSFYNNEISEKSEIFDDQFSVERPDGSNFTLKIRSTKLEDSAMYFCASSERLAGGVQETQYFGPGTRLLVL.

This chain uses TRBV6-1 with TRBJ2-2, with 9 bases aligning to TRBD2. The V gene's germline CDR1 is MNHNS and CDR2 SASEGT. The CDR3 is 17 amino acids. Trimming took 4 bases from V and 6 from J; bases not matched to a gene: 12. The CDR3 nucleotides are TGTGCCAGCAGTGCCTACGGCGGGGGGGCCAACGCCGGGGAGCTGTTTTTT. Protein product: CASSAYGGGANAGELFF.

The chain is built from TRBV7-9 and TRBJ2-5, with no clear D. Germline CDR1 SEHNR, CDR2 FQNEAQ (reference sequence). The CDR3 runs to 13 residues. Trimming cost V 4 bases and J 1 base, with 7 bases left between them. The CDR3 region is CASSSDIQETQYF. The CDR3 nucleotides read TGTGCCAGCAGCTCAGACATCCAAGAGACCCAGTACTTC.

V is TRBV6-5 and J is TRBJ2-2; no clear D gene. Germline V gives CDR1 MNHEY, CDR2 SVGAGI. CDR3 length equals 14 residues. Trimming left V 6 bases short and J 5 bases short, with 13 bases between. The CDR3 sequence: CASSRAIRTGELFF. DNA for the CDR3: TGTGCCAGCAGCCGTGCGATAAGGACCGGGGAGCTGTTTTTT.